This T cell receptor beta chain was captured by sequencing in a study of blood T cell repertoires in COVID-19 (dated by TCRdb to 2020 to 2022). Regarding the complete study: The collaborator samples originated in the United States, Italy and Spain and spanned the acute and convalescent phases of COVID-19. The prospective study material was composed of cDNA or gDNA derived from T cells, B-cell-depleted T cells, or PBMCs. Deeply sampled blood TCRbeta repertoires from subjects exposed to, actively infected with, or recovered from COVID-19 were included in the dataset. The repertoires were released in a freely available public database intended as a resource for research on the immune response to SARS-CoV-2. Samples were obtained from the ongoing ImmuneRACE study (first 160 participants) and from roughly 1,300 subjects provided by 6 global collaborators. Nearly every sample came with metadata listing a de-identified subject ID, COVID-19 status, age in years and sex. HLA class I and class II types, where available, came from metadata supplied by the sample provider rather than from assay-based typing. General findings and caveats noted by the study authors: The quantity of clinical and demographic metadata differed by source and by participant and was supplied without curation.

Relative to its sample, this clone is medium-sized (0.01 to 0.1%). Its binding antigen is unknown. Qualities for individual bases were not recorded, and no much larger clone is one base off. The germline V gene encodes CDR1 MRHNA and CDR2 SNTAGT. Cut back by 5 bases and 1 base, the V and J ends lie 14 bases apart. The CDR3 spans 15 residues, from the cysteine through the phenylalanine. Just CDR3 DNA is preserved here, 45 bases in frame from base 1. Participants in the prospective study were aged roughly 18 to 89 years, lived in some 24 United States geographic areas, and enrolled through a virtual design. In the prospective study, participants were assigned to cohorts based on the clinical history participants reported in a screening survey and a study questionnaire. ImmuneRACE Cohort 3 recovered participants were defined by two consecutive negative NP/OP PCR tests, healthcare professional clearance, or symptom resolution. In the prospective study, mobile phlebotomists collected whole blood, serum and a nasopharyngeal or oropharyngeal swab from each participant. Additional blood draws and questionnaires over an approximately two-month period could optionally be provided by prospective study participants. Before DNA extraction, prospective study blood samples were shipped either frozen or at room temperature.

TCRbeta CDR3 regions were amplified from genomic DNA using the immunoSEQ Assay, a bias-controlled multiplex PCR. The study's processing was this. The number of nucleated cells in each sample was estimated by amplification of reference gene primers within the assay. Sequence reads were collapsed and filtered to measure the absolute abundance of every unique TCRbeta CDR3 rearrangement. For each sample, productive Simpson clonality was calculated as the square root of Simpson's diversity index across productive rearrangements. TCRdb took over this immuneACCESS table, retaining in-frame rearrangements with V and J assigned. Such tables are incomplete; in checked studies, under half of the missing clones stem from an unresolved V gene, and the remainder is unexplained. V, J and clone size reflect that table, while D and trimming were determined from the DNA. This sample comprises 110,000 to 150,000 clones, 78% of them detected only once. Roughly 5.6% of the sample is taken by the ten largest.

Sequencing input: PBMCs or T cells enriched from blood (not recorded which). The clonotype comes from a woman in her forties or fifties who had recovered from COVID-19. The V and J segments used are TRBV6-4 and TRBJ1-1; matching of 5 bases hints at TRBD1 as the D gene. The CDR3 protein sequence reads: CASSQTTDQNTEAFF. The DNA reads TGTGCCAGCAGTCAAACGACAGACCAGAACACTGAAGCTTTCTTT.